This entry features one T cell receptor beta chain sequence. Original handling: The authors estimated nucleated cell counts from reference gene primer amplification. The method was immunoSEQ multiplex PCR; TCRdb's version includes in-frame clones alone and lacks a portion of them. The V and J calls and clone size were taken over from that table, and D and trimming were inferred from the DNA. The sample records roughly 700,000 clones, over 80% being singletons. These data originate in a study of blood T cell repertoires in COVID-19. At the level of the study: Samples of COVID-19 (acute and convalescent) were obtained from the United States, Italy and Spain. PBMCs, B-cell-depleted T cells, or T cells provided the cDNA or gDNA that made up the material.

Between the trimmed V and J ends, which lost 6 bases and 5 bases, there was a span of 13 bases. The CDR3 contains 13 residues. Per germline, CDR1 ENHRY and CDR2 SYGVKD. This rearrangement joins TRBV10-3 to TRBJ1-2; the D gene is possibly TRBD1 (5 bases). Sequencing was performed on peripheral blood. This TCR was recovered from a woman aged 18-29 years with acute or convalescent COVID-19. CDR3 sequence (DNA): TGTGCCATCAGAGACAGTTTAGGATATGGCTACACCTTC. This codes for CAIRDSLGYGYTF.